These T cell receptor beta chains were read from a single sample in a study of blood T cells in healthy people across ages. TCRdb fed the 5' RACE reads into MiXCR, producing one record per CDR3 protein. This sample has 650,000 to 1,000,000 distinct CDR3 sequences, with about 46% found just once. Sequencing input: blood. The origin of the receptors is a man at least 80 years old in good health. CDR3s include the opening cysteine and the closing phenylalanine or tryptophan. Where a row states a size, it is once, few, many or the class of an expanded clone; other rows omit it.

>TRBV11-2|few|17|TRBJ2-3
CASSSTKDWDSTDTQYF
>TRBV6-1|.|12|TRBJ2-5
CASSPRVREQYF
>TRBV30|.|16|TRBJ1-2
CAWSVTGSHGTYGYTF
>TRBV3-1|.|16|TRBJ2-3
CASSPRLAGGHDTQYF
>TRBV9|few|14|TRBJ2-7
CASSAYDLGYEQYF
>TRBV15|.|14|TRBJ1-2
CATSIASYDYGYTF
>TRBV4-1|.|15|TRBJ1-4
CASSQVDREGEKLFF
>TRBV28|few|11|TRBJ2-1
CASRNLRIGFF
>TRBV14|.|17|TRBJ2-5
CASSLITSGRAQAEQYF
>TRBV5-1|.|18|.
CASSSSTSGRALGVEQYF
>TRBV9|.|14|TRBJ2-3
CASSVRHIADTQYF
>TRBV25-1|few|11|TRBJ2-1
CATGVLNEQFF
>TRBV9|.|15|TRBJ2-7
CASSKVAGVLDEQYF
>TRBV27|few|12|TRBJ1-1
CASSQLGTEAFF
>TRBV7-2|.|17|TRBJ1-6
CASSPFLQGAQNSPLHF
>TRBV2|.|14|TRBJ2-1
CASSESGSKNEQFF
>TRBV28|few|14|TRBJ2-7
CASSLKTDLYEQYF
>TRBV2|.|15|TRBJ2-3
CASNPSGTGTDTQYF
>TRBV29-1|.|13|TRBJ2-3
CSYMGQGTDTQYF
>TRBV29-1|.|14|.
CSVEDGQGLYEQYF
>TRBV7-2|many|15|TRBJ2-7
CASSVRTSGIGEQYF
>TRBV6-5|many|13|TRBJ2-7
CASSYSGSYEQYF
>TRBV4-1|.|15|TRBJ1-6
CASSPTPTGGSPLHF
>TRBV5-1|few|14|TRBJ2-5
CASSLEGRKETQYF
>TRBV20-1|.|15|.
CSARAGAQSYNEQYF
>TRBV29-1|few|13|TRBJ2-3
CSVEGTVPDTQYF
>TRBV20-1|few|14|TRBJ1-2
CSARVTDRDYGYTF
>TRBV29-1|many|17|TRBJ2-1
CSVEPGWGRGSYNEQFF
>TRBV5-1|.|14|TRBJ2-5
CASSLETSGNKQYF
>TRBV29-1|.|13|TRBJ1-2
CSVGEQGNYGYTF
>TRBV6-6|few|16|TRBJ2-3
CASRSLSGIGTDTQYF
>TRBV7-2|.|12|TRBJ2-1
CASSTTGPEQFF
>TRBV6-2/TRBV6-3|.|12|TRBJ1-1
CASSTGNTEAFF
>TRBV21-1|.|16|TRBJ2-1
CASSIQLAVSYNEQFF
>TRBV2|.|11|TRBJ2-5
CTSSVLGLQYF
>TRBV7-2|.|15|TRBJ1-2
CASSLHGGNSVGYTF
>TRBV29-1|.|13|TRBJ2-2
CSVRTVGTGELFF
>TRBV6-5|.|15|TRBJ2-3
CASSYSPDSTDTRYF
>TRBV15|.|16|TRBJ2-7
CATSSIRGGPSYEQYF
>TRBV3-1|many|17|TRBJ2-1
CASSQEALAGGSNEQFF
>TRBV20-1|few|14|TRBJ2-1
CSANEKRGYNEQFF
>TRBV5-1|.|16|TRBJ2-7
CASSLGTGTGVDEQYF
>TRBV12-3/TRBV12-4|.|16|TRBJ2-7
CASSPPGGPRSYEQYF
>TRBV2|few|14|TRBJ2-2
CASSVGANTGELFF
>TRBV28|.|14|TRBJ1-2
CASSFGSDSYGYTF
>TRBV7-6|many|15|TRBJ2-1
CASSVSRLVGNEQFF
>TRBV5-1|.|15|TRBJ2-3
CASSLLRHGADTQYF
>TRBV4-2|few|17|TRBJ2-2
CASSPSGTSGRTGELFF
>TRBV5-1|many|15|TRBJ2-6
CASSLGQLRANVLTF
>TRBV7-2|.|15|TRBJ2-1
CASSSGRGAYNEQFF
>TRBV6-1|.|18|TRBJ2-1
CASARTDRAMAGPNEQFF
>TRBV21-1|.|18|.
CASSKLGGLAGIGETQFF
>TRBV5-1|.|16|TRBJ2-3
CASSKGLARKTDTQYF